This T cell receptor (beta chain) was documented in a study of T-cell reconstitution after alpha-beta-depleted transplantation in children. This clonotype appeared a few times. Unique molecular identifiers were incorporated during preparation of the TCRbeta library. Each CDR3 protein is one row after TCRdb ran MiXCR on the PCR reads. The sample has some 500,000 distinct CDR3 sequences; approximately 16% are singletons. The input for sequencing was PBMCs from the stem cell graft donor, taken from the stem cell graft. This receptor was taken from a human donor who donated a stem cell graft to a child with acute lymphoblastic leukemia.

CDR3 in DNA: TGCGCCAGCAGCTCGAAATCGAACACTGAAGCTTTCTTT. Encoded protein: CASSSKSNTEAFF. The chain links TRBV5-1 to TRBJ1-1; D not certain. There are 13 residues in the CDR3. Between the trimmed V and J ends, which lost 3 bases and 1 base, there was a span of 7 bases. Germline V gene data show CDR1 as SGHRS and CDR2 as YFSETQ.